This TCR beta chain originates from a study of CD8 T cells in Susac syndrome. Reverse transcription of about 0.45 to 1 ug RNA was performed with random hexamers. Amplification of TCR beta CDR3 across 54 Vbeta and 13 Jbeta was performed with immunoSEQ multiplex PCR. TCRdb used MiXCR to reprocess the immunoSEQ multiplex PCR reads, holding one entry per CDR3 protein. The data show 150,000 to 200,000 distinct CDR3 sequences, with roughly 94% seen just once and 0.099% held by the top ten. Between the trimmed V and J ends, which lost 5 bases and 4 bases, there was a span of 14 bases. The CDR3 totals 13 residues. Germline assignment: CDR1 SQVTM and CDR2 ANQGSEA.

The V gene is TRBV29-1, the J gene TRBJ1-2; a possible D gene is TRBD1 (6 bases). The sequencing input was CD4+ T cells from PBMCs. This sequence was found in a human donor with Susac syndrome. The CDR3 sequence: CSVKQGSVYGYTF. As DNA, the CDR3 is TGCAGCGTTAAACAGGGATCGGTCTATGGCTACACCTTC.